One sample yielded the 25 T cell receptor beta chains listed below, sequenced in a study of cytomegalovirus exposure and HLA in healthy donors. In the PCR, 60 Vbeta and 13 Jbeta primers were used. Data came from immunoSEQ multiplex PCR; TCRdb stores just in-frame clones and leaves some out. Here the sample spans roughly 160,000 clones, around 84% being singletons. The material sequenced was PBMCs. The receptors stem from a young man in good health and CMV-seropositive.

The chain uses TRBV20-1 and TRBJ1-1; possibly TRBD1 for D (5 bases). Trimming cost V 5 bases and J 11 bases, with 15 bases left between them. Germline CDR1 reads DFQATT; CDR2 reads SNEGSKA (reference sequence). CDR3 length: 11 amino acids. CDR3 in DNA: TGCAGTGCTCGACCGGGACTTCGGGCTTTCTTT. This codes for CSARPGLRAFF.

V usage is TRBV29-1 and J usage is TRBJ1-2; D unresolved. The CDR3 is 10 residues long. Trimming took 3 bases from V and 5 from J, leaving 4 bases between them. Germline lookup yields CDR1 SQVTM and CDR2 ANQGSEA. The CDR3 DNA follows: TGCAGCGTTGAGCGGTATGGCTACACCTTC. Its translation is CSVERYGYTF.

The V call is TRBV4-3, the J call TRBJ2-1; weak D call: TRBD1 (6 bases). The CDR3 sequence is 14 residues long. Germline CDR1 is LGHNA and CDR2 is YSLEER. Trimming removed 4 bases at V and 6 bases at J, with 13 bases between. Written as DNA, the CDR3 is TGCGCCAGCAGCCCTTTAACAGGGCGCAATGAGCAGTTCTTC. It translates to CASSPLTGRNEQFF.

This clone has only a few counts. CDR3 sequence reads: CASSLPGTVNEQFF. CDR3 bases: TGTGCCAGCAGCTTACCGGGGACTGTGAATGAGCAGTTCTTC. The V gene is TRBV7-9, the J gene TRBJ2-1, with a weak D call TRBD2 (6 bases). Germline V CDR1 and CDR2: SEHNR, FQNEAQ (reference sequence). Trimming removed 2 bases at V and 7 bases at J, with 12 bases between. This CDR3 region has 14 residues.

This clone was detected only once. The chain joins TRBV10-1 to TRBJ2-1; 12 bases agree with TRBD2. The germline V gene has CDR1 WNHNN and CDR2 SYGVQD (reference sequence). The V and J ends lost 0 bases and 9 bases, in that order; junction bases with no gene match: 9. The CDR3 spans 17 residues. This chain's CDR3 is CASSESGLAGGPGEQFF. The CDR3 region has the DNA TGCGCCAGCAGTGAGTCGGGTCTAGCGGGAGGGCCAGGTGAGCAGTTCTTC.

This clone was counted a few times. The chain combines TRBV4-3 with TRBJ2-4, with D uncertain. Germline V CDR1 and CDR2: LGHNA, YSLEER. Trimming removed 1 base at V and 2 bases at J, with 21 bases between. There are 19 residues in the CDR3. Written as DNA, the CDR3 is TGCGCCAGCAGCCAAGTTAATTCCGGGTCCCTCGGTTCCAAAAACATTCAGTACTTC. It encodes CASSQVNSGSLGSKNIQYF.

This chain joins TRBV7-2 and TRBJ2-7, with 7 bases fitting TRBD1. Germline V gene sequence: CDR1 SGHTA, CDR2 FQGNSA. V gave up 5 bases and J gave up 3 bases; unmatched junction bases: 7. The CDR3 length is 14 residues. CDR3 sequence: CASSLRDSFYEQYF. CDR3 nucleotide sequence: TGTGCCAGCAGCCTACGGGACAGCTTCTACGAGCAGTACTTC.

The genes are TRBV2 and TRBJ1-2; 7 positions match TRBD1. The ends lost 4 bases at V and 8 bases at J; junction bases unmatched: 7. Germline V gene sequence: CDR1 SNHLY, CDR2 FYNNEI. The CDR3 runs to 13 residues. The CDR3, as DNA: TGTGCCAGCAGTGCGGGACAGCCCTCGGGCTACACCTTC. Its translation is CASSAGQPSGYTF.

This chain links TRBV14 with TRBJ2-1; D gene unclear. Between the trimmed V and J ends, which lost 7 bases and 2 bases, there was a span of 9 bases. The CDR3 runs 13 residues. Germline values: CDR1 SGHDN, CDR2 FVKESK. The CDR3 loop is CASNLGPYNEQFF. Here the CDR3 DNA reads TGTGCCAGCAACCTTGGCCCCTACAATGAGCAGTTCTTC.

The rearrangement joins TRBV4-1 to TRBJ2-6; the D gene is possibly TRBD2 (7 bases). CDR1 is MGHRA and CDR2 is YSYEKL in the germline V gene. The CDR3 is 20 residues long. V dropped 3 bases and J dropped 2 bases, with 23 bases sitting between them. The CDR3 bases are TGCGCCAGCAGCCAGCCTAACCTTGGGAAGGGGGGGGCTGGGGCCAACGTCCTGACTTTC. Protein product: CASSQPNLGKGGAGANVLTF.

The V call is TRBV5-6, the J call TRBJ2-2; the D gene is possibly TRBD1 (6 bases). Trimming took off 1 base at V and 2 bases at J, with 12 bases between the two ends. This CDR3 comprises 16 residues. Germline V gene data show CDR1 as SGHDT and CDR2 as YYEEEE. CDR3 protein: CASSLRFRGNTGELFF. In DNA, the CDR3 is TGTGCCAGCAGCTTGAGGTTCAGGGGAAACACCGGGGAGCTGTTTTTT.

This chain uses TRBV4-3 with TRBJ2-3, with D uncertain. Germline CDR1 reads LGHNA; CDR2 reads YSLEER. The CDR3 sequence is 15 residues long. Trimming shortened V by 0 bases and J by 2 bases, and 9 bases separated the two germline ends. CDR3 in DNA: TGCGCCAGCAGCCAAGAGCCGGAGCTCACAGATACGCAGTATTTT. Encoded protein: CASSQEPELTDTQYF.

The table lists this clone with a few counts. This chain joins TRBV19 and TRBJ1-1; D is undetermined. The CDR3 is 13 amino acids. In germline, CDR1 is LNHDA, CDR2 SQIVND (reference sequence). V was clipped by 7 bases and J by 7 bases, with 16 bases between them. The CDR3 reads CASKDSQGLEAFF. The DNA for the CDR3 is TGTGCCAGTAAGGATAGTCAAGGACTTGAAGCTTTCTTT.

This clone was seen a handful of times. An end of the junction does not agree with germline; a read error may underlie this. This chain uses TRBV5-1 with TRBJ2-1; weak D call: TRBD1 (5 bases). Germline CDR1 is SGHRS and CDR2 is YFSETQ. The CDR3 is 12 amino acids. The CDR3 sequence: CASTLSTGEQFF. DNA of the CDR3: TGCGCCAGCACCTTGAGCACAGGTGAGCAGTTCTTC.

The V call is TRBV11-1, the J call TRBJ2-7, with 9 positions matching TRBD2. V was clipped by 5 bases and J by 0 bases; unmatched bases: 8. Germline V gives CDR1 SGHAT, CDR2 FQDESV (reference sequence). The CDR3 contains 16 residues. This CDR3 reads CASSILAGDPSYEQYV. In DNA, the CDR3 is TGTGCCAGCAGCATTTTAGCGGGGGACCCCTCCTACGAGCAGTACGTC.

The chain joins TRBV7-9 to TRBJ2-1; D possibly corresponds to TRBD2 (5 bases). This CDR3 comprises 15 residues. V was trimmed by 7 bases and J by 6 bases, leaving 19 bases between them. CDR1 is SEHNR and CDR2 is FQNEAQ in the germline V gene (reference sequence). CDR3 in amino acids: CASKSQAVLGNEQFF. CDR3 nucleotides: TGTGCCAGCAAGTCCCAAGCGGTCTTGGGCAATGAGCAGTTCTTC.

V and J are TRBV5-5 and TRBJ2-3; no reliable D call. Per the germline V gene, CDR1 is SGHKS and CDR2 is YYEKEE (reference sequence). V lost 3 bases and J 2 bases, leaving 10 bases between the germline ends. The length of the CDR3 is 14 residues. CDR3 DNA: TGTGCCAGCAGCTGGCTTACGATCACAGATACGCAGTATTTT. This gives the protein CASSWLTITDTQYF.

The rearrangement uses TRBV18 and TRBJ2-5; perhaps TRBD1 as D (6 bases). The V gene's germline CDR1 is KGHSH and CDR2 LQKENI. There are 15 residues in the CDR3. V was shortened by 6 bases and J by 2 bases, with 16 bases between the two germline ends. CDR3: CASSFYRQEQETQYF. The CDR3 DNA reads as TGTGCCAGCTCCTTCTATAGACAGGAACAAGAGACCCAGTACTTC.

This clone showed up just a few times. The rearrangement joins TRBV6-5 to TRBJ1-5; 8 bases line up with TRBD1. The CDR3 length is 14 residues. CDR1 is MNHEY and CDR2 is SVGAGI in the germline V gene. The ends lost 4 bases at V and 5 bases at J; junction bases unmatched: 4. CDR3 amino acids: CASSSTGADQPQHF. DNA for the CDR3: TGTGCCAGCAGTTCGACAGGGGCGGATCAGCCCCAGCATTTT.

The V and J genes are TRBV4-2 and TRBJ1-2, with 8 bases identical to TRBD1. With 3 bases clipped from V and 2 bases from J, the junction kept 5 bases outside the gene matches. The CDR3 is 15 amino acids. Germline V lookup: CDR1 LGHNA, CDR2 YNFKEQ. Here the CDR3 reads CASSQGQAMNYGYTF. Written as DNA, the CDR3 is TGTGCCAGCAGCCAGGGACAGGCGATGAACTATGGCTACACCTTC.

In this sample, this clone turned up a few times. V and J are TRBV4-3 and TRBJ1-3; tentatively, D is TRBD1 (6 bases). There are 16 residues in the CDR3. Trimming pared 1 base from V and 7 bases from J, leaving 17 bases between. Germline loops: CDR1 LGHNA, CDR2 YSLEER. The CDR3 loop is CASSQGLGQGWNTIYF. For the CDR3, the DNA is TGCGCCAGCAGCCAAGGGTTAGGCCAGGGGTGGAACACCATATATTTT.

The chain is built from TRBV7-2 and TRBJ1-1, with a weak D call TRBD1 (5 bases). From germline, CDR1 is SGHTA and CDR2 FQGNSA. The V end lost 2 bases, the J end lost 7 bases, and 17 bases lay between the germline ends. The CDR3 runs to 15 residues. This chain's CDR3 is CASSLRGNPLGEAFF. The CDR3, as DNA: TGTGCCAGCAGCTTAAGGGGTAACCCTCTGGGTGAAGCTTTCTTT. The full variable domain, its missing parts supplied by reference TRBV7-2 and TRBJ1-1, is GAGVSQSPSNKVTEKGKDVELRCDPISGHTALYWYRQSLGQGLEFLIYFQGNSAPDKSGLPSDRFSAERTGGSVSTLTIQRTQQEDSAVYLCASSLRGNPLGEAFFGQGTRLTVV.

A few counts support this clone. CDR3 nucleotides: TGCGCCAGCAGCCAAGACAGGAACAATGAGCAGTTCTTC. Translating it yields CASSQDRNNEQFF. This chain joins TRBV4-3 and TRBJ2-1, with no clear D. Trimming cost V 0 bases and J 5 bases, with 5 bases left between them. This CDR3 is 13 amino acids long. Germline V gives CDR1 LGHNA, CDR2 YSLEER.

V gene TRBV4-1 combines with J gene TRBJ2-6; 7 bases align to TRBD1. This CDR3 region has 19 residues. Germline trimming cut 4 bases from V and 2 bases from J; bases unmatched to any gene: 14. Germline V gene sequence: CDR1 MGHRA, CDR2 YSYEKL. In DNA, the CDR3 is TGCGCCAGCAGCCCGCTTCCCGACAGGGAAATTCCTGGGGCCAACGTCCTGACTTTC. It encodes CASSPLPDREIPGANVLTF.

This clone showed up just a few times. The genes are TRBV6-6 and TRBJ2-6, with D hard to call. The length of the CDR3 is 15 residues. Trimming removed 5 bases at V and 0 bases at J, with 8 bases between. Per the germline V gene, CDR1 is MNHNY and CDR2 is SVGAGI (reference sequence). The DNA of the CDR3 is TGTGCCAGCAGTCGTGACAACTCTGGGGCCAACGTCCTGACTTTC. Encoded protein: CASSRDNSGANVLTF.